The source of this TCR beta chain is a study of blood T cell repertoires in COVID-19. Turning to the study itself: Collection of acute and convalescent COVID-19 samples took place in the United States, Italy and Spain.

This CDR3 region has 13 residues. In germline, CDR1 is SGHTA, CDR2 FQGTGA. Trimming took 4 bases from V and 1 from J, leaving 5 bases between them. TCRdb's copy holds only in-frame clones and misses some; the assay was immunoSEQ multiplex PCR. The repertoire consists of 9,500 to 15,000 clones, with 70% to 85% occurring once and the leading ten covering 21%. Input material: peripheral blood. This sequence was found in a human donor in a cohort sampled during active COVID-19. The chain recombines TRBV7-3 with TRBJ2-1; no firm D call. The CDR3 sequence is CASSSQSYNEQFF. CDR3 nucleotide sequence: TGTGCCAGCAGCTCACAGTCCTACAATGAGCAGTTCTTC.